This TCR beta chain was captured in a study of T cell responses to AZD1222 COVID-19 vaccine. Findings and limits, study-wide: Clonal diversity was possibly underestimated, and the donors were mostly white British, with more females.

CDR1 LGHNT and CDR2 FRNRAP come from the germline V gene. Between the trimmed V and J ends, which lost 2 bases and 7 bases, there was a span of 6 bases. CDR3 size: 12 residues. Using immunoSEQ multiplex PCR, the repertoire was profiled, and TCRdb retains in-frame clones only, with some absent. The sample contains fewer than 130,000 clones, about nine tenths of which appear only once. Points on this clone: Antigen: not known.

The J gene is TRBJ1-5, the V gene TRBV12-5; no clear D. The sequence came from an adult in good health. Material: peripheral blood, obtained on day 0 of AZD1222 vaccination. The CDR3 reads CASGLRGQPQHF. DNA of the CDR3: TGTGCTAGTGGTTTGCGAGGGCAGCCCCAGCATTTT. Complete variable domain (other parts from reference TRBV12-5 and TRBJ1-5): DARVTQTPRHKVTEMGQEVTMRCQPILGHNTVFWYRQTMMQGLELLAYFRNRAPLDDSGMPKDRFSAEMPDATLATLKIQPSEPRDSAVYFCASGLRGQPQHFGDGTRLSIL.